A single sample gave rise to the 12 T cell receptor beta chains below, sequenced in a study of CD8 T cells in ankylosing spondylitis. TCRdb re-analysed the 5' RACE reads in MiXCR, keeping a single row per CDR3 protein. The sample lists 250,000 to 350,000 distinct CDR3 sequences, under 8.5% seen once, with roughly 15% in the top ten. General observations from the study: Characteristic of ankylosing spondylitis blood, it appeared, was a TCR beta motif comprising several highly homologous variants.

No antigen has been assigned to these receptors. The sequenced sample was blood, either unsorted or a sorted T cell fraction (not recorded which). These receptors were taken from a male donor with ankylosing spondylitis.

This clonotype was seen repeatedly, ten times or more. The rearrangement joins TRBV7-8 to TRBJ2-1; 7 bases align to TRBD2. Germline-derived CDR1 and CDR2 are SGHVS and FQNEAQ. V shed 1 base and J 4 bases; nucleotides not matched to a gene: 4. This CDR3 contains 15 residues. In DNA, the CDR3 is TGTGCCAGCAGCTTAGGGCTAGCGGCATACAATGAGCAGTTCTTC. Encoded protein: CASSLGLAAYNEQFF.

As concerns this clonotype: One end of the junction fails to match germline, which may point to a read error. V is TRBV28 and J is TRBJ2-7; 8 bases are a match to TRBD2. The CDR3 length is 13 residues. CDR1 is MDHEN, CDR2 SYDVKM, per germline. The CDR3 here is CGSGLGLAYEQYF. The CDR3 region has the DNA TGTGGCAGCGGGCTGGGACTAGCCTACGAGCAGTACTTC.

The rearrangement uses TRBV7-9 and TRBJ2-2; D gene uncertain. The CDR3 consists of 13 residues. Trimming stripped 7 bases from V and 5 bases from J, with 11 bases between. CDR1 is SEHNR, CDR2 FQNEAQ, per germline (reference sequence). The CDR3 DNA sequence: TGTGCCAGCACTGCAGTATGGACCGGGGAGCTGTTTTTT. Protein: CASTAVWTGELFF.

This clonotype was observed a handful of times. V gene TRBV29-1 combines with J gene TRBJ2-7; 9 bases map to TRBD1. The CDR3 sequence is 15 residues long. Germline CDR1 reads SQVTM; CDR2 reads ANQGSEA. V lost 7 bases, J lost 2 bases, and 12 bases stayed unmatched. CDR3 sequence (DNA): TGCAGCGCAAAAATCCGGGACAGGGCCCCCTACGAGCAGTACTTC. Its protein product is CSAKIRDRAPYEQYF.

This clonotype has just a few counts. V gene TRBV2 combines with J gene TRBJ2-7; TRBD1 agrees at 7 bases. With 7 bases clipped from V and 2 bases from J, the junction kept 11 bases outside the gene matches. Germline loops: CDR1 SNHLY, CDR2 FYNNEI. The CDR3 contains 15 residues. For the CDR3, the DNA is TGTGCCAGCACCCCCGGTTGGACAGGCACCTACGAGCAGTACTTC. It is translated as CASTPGWTGTYEQYF.

This clonotype was picked up many times. CDR3 nucleotide sequence: TGTGCCAGCACCGTCGAGAACCGGGGCTACACCTTC. This encodes CASTVENRGYTF. This chain links TRBV5-5 with TRBJ1-2; no clear D. Germline CDR1 is SGHKS and CDR2 is YYEKEE (reference sequence). Trimming removed 6 bases from V and 8 bases from J, with 14 bases in between. The CDR3 loop spans 12 amino acids.

This clonotype was counted at least ten times. The chain is built from TRBV5-1 and TRBJ2-7; a possible D gene is TRBD2 (5 bases). The CDR3 is 14 residues long. Trimming took off 4 bases at V and 7 bases at J, with 18 bases between the two ends. CDR1 is SGHRS and CDR2 is YFSETQ in the germline V gene. DNA for the CDR3: TGCGCCAGCAGCAGAGGAGGACCCGACAAGGAGCAGTACTTC. It codes for CASSRGGPDKEQYF.

J is TRBJ1-2 and V is TRBV29-1; 7 bases match TRBD1. This CDR3 has 12 amino acids. With V trimmed by 3 bases and J by 2 bases, 0 bases remained unmatched. Germline V gene data show CDR1 as SQVTM and CDR2 as ANQGSEA. CDR3 nucleotide sequence: TGCAGCGTTGAGACAGGGAACTATGGCTACACCTTC. Residues: CSVETGNYGYTF.

This clonotype was counted between two and nine times. The chain joins TRBV27 to TRBJ2-7; a possible D gene is TRBD2 (5 bases). The CDR3 length is 15 residues. Germline V gene sequence: CDR1 MNHEY, CDR2 SMNVEV (reference sequence). Trimming shortened V by 4 bases and J by 3 bases, and 16 bases separated the two germline ends. CDR3 coding DNA: TGTGCCAGCAGTTACGGCCAAACGGGGATCTACGAGCAGTACTTC. Translated: CASSYGQTGIYEQYF.

In its sample, this clonotype was seen a few times. The chain has TRBV3-1 and TRBJ2-3; 10 bases line up with TRBD2. CDR1 is LGHDT, CDR2 YNNKEL, per germline (reference sequence). The CDR3 has 15 amino acids. V was pared by 4 bases and J by 7 bases, with 8 bases of the junction left unmatched. The CDR3 protein is CASSPGLANGNTQYF. The CDR3 region has the DNA TGTGCCAGCAGCCCGGGACTAGCGAACGGGAATACGCAGTATTTT.

The V call is TRBV7-2, the J call TRBJ2-7; 7 bases fit TRBD1. This CDR3 comprises 13 residues. Germline assignment: CDR1 SGHTA and CDR2 FQGNSA. With V trimmed by 1 base and J by 6 bases, 3 bases remained unmatched. This CDR3 reads CASSLEQGREQYF. CDR3 nucleotide sequence: TGTGCCAGCAGCTTAGAACAGGGGCGCGAGCAGTACTTC.

This clonotype was observed a few times. This rearrangement joins TRBV20-1 to TRBJ1-2, with TRBD1 identical over 8 bases. CDR1 is DFQATT and CDR2 is SNEGSKA in the germline V gene (reference sequence). The V gene end was trimmed by 2 bases and the J gene end by 5 bases; junction bases not matched to a gene: 7. The CDR3 is 14 amino acids. CDR3 nucleotide sequence: TGCAGTGCTAGAAGTTCGGACAGGGCGTATGGCTACACCTTC. Residues: CSARSSDRAYGYTF.